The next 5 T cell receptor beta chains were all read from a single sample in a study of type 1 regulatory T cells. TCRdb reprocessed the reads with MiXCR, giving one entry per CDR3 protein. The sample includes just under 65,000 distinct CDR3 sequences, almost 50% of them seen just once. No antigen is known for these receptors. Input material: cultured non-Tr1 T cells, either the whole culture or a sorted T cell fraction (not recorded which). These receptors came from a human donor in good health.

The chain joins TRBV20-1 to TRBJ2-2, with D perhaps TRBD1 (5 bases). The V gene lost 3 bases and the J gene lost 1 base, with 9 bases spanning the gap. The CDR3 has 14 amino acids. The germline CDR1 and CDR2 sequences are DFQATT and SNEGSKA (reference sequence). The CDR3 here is CSARGRVNTGELFF. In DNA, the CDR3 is TGCAGTGCTAGGGGCAGGGTGAACACCGGGGAGCTGTTTTTT.

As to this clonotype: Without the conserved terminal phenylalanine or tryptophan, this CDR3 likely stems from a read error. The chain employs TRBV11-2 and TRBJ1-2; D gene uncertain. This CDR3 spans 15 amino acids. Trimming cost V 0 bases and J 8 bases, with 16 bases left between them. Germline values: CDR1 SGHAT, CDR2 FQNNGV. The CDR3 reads CASSLEASVSGGYTL. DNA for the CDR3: TGTGCCAGCAGCTTAGAGGCCTCGGTGTCGGGGGGCTACACCTTG.

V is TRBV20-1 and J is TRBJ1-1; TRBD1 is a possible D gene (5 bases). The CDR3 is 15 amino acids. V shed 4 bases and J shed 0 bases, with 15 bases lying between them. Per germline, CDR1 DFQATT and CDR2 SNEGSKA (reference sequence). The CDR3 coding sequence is TGCAGTGCTACGAAGAAAGGGACGTTGAACACTGAAGCTTTCTTT. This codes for CSATKKGTLNTEAFF.

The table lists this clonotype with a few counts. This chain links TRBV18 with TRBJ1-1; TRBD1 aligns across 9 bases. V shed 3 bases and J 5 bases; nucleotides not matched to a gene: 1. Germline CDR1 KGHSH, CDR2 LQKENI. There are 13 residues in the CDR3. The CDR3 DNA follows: TGTGCCAGCTCACCGACAGGGGGAACTGAAGCTTTCTTT. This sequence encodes CASSPTGGTEAFF.

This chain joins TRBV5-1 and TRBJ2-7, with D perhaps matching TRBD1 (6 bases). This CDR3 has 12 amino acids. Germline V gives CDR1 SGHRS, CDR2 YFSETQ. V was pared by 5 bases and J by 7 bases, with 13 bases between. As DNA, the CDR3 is TGCGCCAGCAGGGCAGGGGATAGGGAGCAGTACTTC. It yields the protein CASRAGDREQYF.